Listed here is a single T cell receptor (beta chain). Its antigen remains unidentified. The CDR3 has 13 residues. V dropped 6 bases and J dropped 3; count of bases not matched to a gene: 8. Looked up from germline, CDR1 is DFQATT and CDR2 is SNEGSKA (reference sequence). This sample was taken from a study of early T cells in non-severe SARS-CoV-2 infection. Turning to the study itself: RNA in bulk from unsorted whole blood was sequenced, and chains were unpaired. Study results and limitations: Clonotype matching in VDJdb favored anti-spike CD8 responses and did not capture private and CD4 specificities.

Attachment of unique molecular identifiers to individual cDNA molecules was performed. TCRdb used MiXCR to reprocess the 5' RACE reads, holding one entry per CDR3 protein. The sample has tens of thousands of distinct CDR3 sequences; 15% to 20% are singletons. The starting material was whole blood, obtained at baseline. The chain has TRBV20-1 and TRBJ2-7; 7 bases line up with TRBD1. This receptor was identified in an adult who was a healthcare worker with PCR-confirmed SARS-CoV-2 infection or an uninfected control (not recorded which). The CDR3 region has the DNA TGCAGTGCCGCCGGGACAGACAACTACGAGCAGTACTTC. Protein: CSAAGTDNYEQYF.